The following is a TCR beta chain sequence with its context. Trimming removed 1 base from V and 3 bases from J, with 4 bases in between. The germline V gene encodes CDR1 SGHVS and CDR2 FQNEAQ. The CDR3 runs 14 residues. Sequenced by immunoSEQ multiplex PCR; TCRdb stores in-frame clones only, minus some. This table has 120,000 to 150,000 clones, approximately 80% appearing once. The sample comes from a study of blood T cell repertoires in COVID-19. For the study at large: Both acute and convalescent COVID-19 samples were obtained from the United States, Italy and Spain. T cells, B-cell-depleted T cells, or PBMCs provided the cDNA or gDNA that served as material.

This clonotype originated in a human donor in a cohort sampled during active COVID-19. The chain couples TRBV7-8 to TRBJ1-6; unclear D gene. Source material: peripheral blood. As DNA, the CDR3 is TGTGCCAGCAGCTTAGACAACTATAATTCACCCCTCCACTTT. Protein: CASSLDNYNSPLHF.